What follows is one TCR beta chain and its context. Each cDNA molecule carried a unique molecular identifier. TCRdb reprocessed the 5' RACE reads with MiXCR, giving one entry per CDR3 protein. Altogether 75,000 to 100,000 distinct CDR3 sequences are present, approximately 15% being singletons, with the ten largest covering roughly 1.3%. This sample is drawn from a study of early T cells in non-severe SARS-CoV-2 infection. The CDR3 runs to 14 residues. V dropped 5 bases and J dropped 0 bases, with 8 bases sitting between them. Germline V lookup: CDR1 MDHEN, CDR2 SYDVKM. Sequenced: whole blood. The chain is built from TRBV28 and TRBJ2-1; D uncertain. The sequence came from an adult who was a healthcare worker with PCR-confirmed SARS-CoV-2 infection or an uninfected control (not recorded which). CDR3 sequence: CASSPWSSYNEQFF. The CDR3 bases are TGTGCCAGCAGTCCGTGGAGCTCCTACAATGAGCAGTTCTTC.